This T cell receptor beta chain was obtained from a study of T cell responses to AZD1222 COVID-19 vaccine. It was second doses at about 4 or about 12 weeks that were pooled. The germline V gene encodes CDR1 SGHRS and CDR2 YFSETQ. The ends lost 4 bases at V and 5 bases at J; junction bases unmatched: 9. The CDR3 runs to 15 residues. Using immunoSEQ multiplex PCR, the repertoire was profiled, and TCRdb retains in-frame clones only, with some absent. The table shows approximately 140,000 clones, with 91% occurring only once. Overall study results and limits: Clonal diversity may have been underestimated, and the donors were mostly white British, with more females than males. Seropositive at baseline were only 5 to 7 AZD1222 recipients. Vaccine-associated CD4 TCRs ranged over spike, dominating at 160-218 and 743-854.

Points on this clone: The antigen remains undetermined.

The TCR was taken from an adult who received the AZD1222 COVID-19 vaccine. The chain employs TRBV5-1 and TRBJ2-5, with 9 bases fitting TRBD1. The sequencing used peripheral blood, collected 28 days after the second AZD1222 dose. The CDR3 loop is CASSPTDRGRETQYF. CDR3 coding DNA: TGCGCCAGCAGCCCAACGGACAGGGGAAGGGAGACCCAGTACTTC.